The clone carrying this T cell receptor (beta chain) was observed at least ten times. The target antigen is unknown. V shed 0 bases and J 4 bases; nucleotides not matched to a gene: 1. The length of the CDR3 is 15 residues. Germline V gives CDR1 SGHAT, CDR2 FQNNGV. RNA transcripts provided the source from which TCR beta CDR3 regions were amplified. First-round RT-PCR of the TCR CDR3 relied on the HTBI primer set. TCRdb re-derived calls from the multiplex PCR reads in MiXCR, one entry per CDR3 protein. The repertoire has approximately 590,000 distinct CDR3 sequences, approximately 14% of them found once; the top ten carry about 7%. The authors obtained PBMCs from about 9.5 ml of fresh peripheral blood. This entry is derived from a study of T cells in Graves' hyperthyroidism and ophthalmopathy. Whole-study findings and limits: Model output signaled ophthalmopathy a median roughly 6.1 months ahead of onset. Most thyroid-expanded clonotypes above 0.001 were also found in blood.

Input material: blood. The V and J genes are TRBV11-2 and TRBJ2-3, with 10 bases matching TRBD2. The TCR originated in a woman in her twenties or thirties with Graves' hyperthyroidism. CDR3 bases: TGTGCCAGCAGCTTAGAGCTAGCGGGAGCAGATACGCAGTATTTT. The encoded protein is CASSLELAGADTQYF.